This T cell receptor (beta chain) appears in the sequencing data of a study of T cells after yellow fever vaccination. The V gene lost 8 bases and the J gene lost 3 bases, with 8 bases spanning the gap. The CDR3 contains 12 residues. Germline lookup yields CDR1 MDHEN and CDR2 SYDVKM. MiXCR, applied by TCRdb to the 5' RACE reads, yields one record per CDR3 protein. The sample lists 500,000 to 550,000 distinct CDR3 sequences, 20% to 25% seen once, with about a sixth in the top ten. V gene TRBV28 combines with J gene TRBJ1-5; D gene ambiguous. This sample comprised PBMCs, obtained roughly 20 days after the first yellow fever vaccination. This TCR was sampled from a man aged 18 to 29 who received the YFV17D yellow fever vaccine. The CDR3 protein is CASATVNQPQHF. CDR3 in DNA: TGTGCCAGCGCTACCGTCAATCAGCCCCAGCATTTT.